Presented here are 18 T cell receptor beta chains from one specimen sequenced in a study of blood T cell repertoires in COVID-19. Produced via immunoSEQ multiplex PCR; TCRdb's table is partial and in-frame only. The sample consists of roughly 120,000 clones, about nine tenths of them appearing once. Sequenced input: peripheral blood. The receptors were gathered from a man aged 45-65 years with active COVID-19.

The J gene is TRBJ2-3, the V gene TRBV29-1; D is possibly TRBD1 (6 bases). Germline V gene data show CDR1 as SQVTM and CDR2 as ANQGSEA. The V end was cut by 4 bases, the J end by 4 bases, with 12 bases between. This CDR3 is built from 13 residues. This CDR3 reads CSVAGGGSDTQYF. In DNA, the CDR3 is TGCAGCGTTGCTGGGGGCGGGTCAGATACGCAGTATTTT.

The J gene is TRBJ1-2, the V gene TRBV28; possible D gene TRBD1, 5 bases. Per the germline V gene, CDR1 is MDHEN and CDR2 is SYDVKM. The CDR3 is 18 amino acids. Trimming removed 3 bases at V and 0 bases at J, with 20 bases between. The CDR3 protein is CASSFLRGEVGANYGYTF. The CDR3 nucleotides read TGTGCCAGCAGTTTCCTCCGAGGGGAGGTAGGGGCTAACTATGGCTACACCTTC.

This clone was observed a single time. J is TRBJ1-6 and V is TRBV5-6; D is undetermined. Deletions cut 6 bases from V and 0 bases from J, with 13 bases between. From germline, CDR1 is SGHDT and CDR2 YYEEEE. The CDR3 spans 16 residues. Here the CDR3 DNA reads TGTGCCAGCACGAGAGGGCAGAGCTCCTATAATTCACCCCTCCACTTT. This sequence encodes CASTRGQSSYNSPLHF. Filled out from reference TRBV5-6 and TRBJ1-6, the complete variable domain reads DAGVTQSPTHLIKTRGQQVTLRCSPKSGHDTVSWYQQALGQGPQFIFQYYEEEERQRGNFPDRFSGHQFPNYSSELNVNALLLGDSALYLCASTRGQSSYNSPLHFGNGTRLTVT.

Here the CDR3 DNA reads TGTGCCAGCAGTCCGACAGGGGGCGTGAAGACCCAGTACTTC. This sequence encodes CASSPTGGVKTQYF. This sequence joins TRBV2 and TRBJ2-5, with TRBD1 identical over 10 bases. J lost 6 bases, V lost 5 bases, and 6 bases had no gene match. CDR3 length: 14 residues. From germline, CDR1 is SNHLY and CDR2 FYNNEI.

The chain links TRBV19 to TRBJ1-4, with 9 bases aligning to TRBD1. CDR3 length equals 16 residues. The junction had 6 bases not matched to a gene; V was cut back by 5 bases and J by 2 bases. The germline CDR1 and CDR2 sequences are LNHDA and SQIVND (reference sequence). This CDR3 is CASSAYRGRTNEKLFF. The CDR3 DNA sequence: TGTGCCAGTAGTGCATACAGGGGGCGGACTAATGAAAAACTGTTTTTT. Full variable domain (outside the CDR3, taken from reference TRBV19 and TRBJ1-4): DGGITQSPKYLFRKEGQNVTLSCEQNLNHDAMYWYRQDPGQGLRLIYYSQIVNDFQKGDIAEGYSVSREKKESFPLTVTSAQKNPTAFYLCASSAYRGRTNEKLFFGSGTQLSVL.

Here the CDR3 reads CAISEWSGYEQYV. The CDR3 nucleotides are TGTGCCATCAGTGAGTGGAGCGGCTACGAGCAGTACGTC. V is TRBV10-3 and J is TRBJ2-7; a weak D match, TRBD2 (5 bases). CDR1 and CDR2 (germline): ENHRY, SYGVKD. This CDR3 is built from 13 residues. Trimming pared 1 base from V and 3 bases from J, leaving 7 bases between.

The chain uses TRBV5-1 and TRBJ1-1; D remains ambiguous. The germline CDR1 and CDR2 sequences are SGHRS and YFSETQ. The CDR3 sequence is 15 residues long. The V end was cut by 1 base, the J end by 4 bases, with 14 bases between. CDR3 sequence: CASSLQGAAGTEAFF. The CDR3 coding sequence is TGCGCCAGCAGCTTGCAAGGCGCGGCGGGCACTGAAGCTTTCTTT.

The J gene is TRBJ2-7, the V gene TRBV6-5; 11 nucleotides agree with TRBD1. This CDR3 comprises 15 residues. Germline trimming cut 10 bases from V and 3 bases from J; bases unmatched to any gene: 11. CDR1 is MNHEY, CDR2 SVGAGI, per germline. The CDR3 reads CATEAGTGGNYEQYF. The CDR3 DNA reads as TGTGCCACCGAAGCCGGGACAGGGGGAAACTACGAGCAGTACTTC.

The chain uses TRBV5-1 and TRBJ2-3; TRBD2 matches 9 bases. J lost 4 bases, V lost 0 bases, and 9 bases had no gene match. Looked up from germline, CDR1 is SGHRS and CDR2 is YFSETQ. The CDR3 consists of 17 residues. The CDR3 loop is CASSLVRGGGVSDTQYF. CDR3 nucleotide sequence: TGCGCCAGCAGCTTGGTGCGTGGCGGGGGGGTATCAGATACGCAGTATTTT.

This clone was counted once. The chain couples TRBV6-5 to TRBJ2-7; a weak D match, TRBD1 (6 bases). CDR3 length equals 15 residues. Germline CDR1 MNHEY, CDR2 SVGAGI. The V end lost 3 bases, the J end lost 7 bases, and 19 bases lay between the germline ends. CDR3 loop: CASSYTGAQGREQYF. The DNA of the CDR3 is TGTGCCAGCAGTTATACCGGGGCCCAGGGGAGAGAGCAGTACTTC.

This rearrangement joins TRBV5-1 to TRBJ1-6; TRBD1 might be the D (6 bases). CDR1 SGHRS and CDR2 YFSETQ come from the germline V gene. The V and J ends lost 2 bases and 4 bases respectively, with 10 bases between them. This CDR3 contains 15 residues. The CDR3 bases are TGCGCCAGCAGCTTACAGGGCCAGTATAATTCACCCCTCCACTTT. It specifies CASSLQGQYNSPLHF.

The genes are TRBV5-4 and TRBJ2-5; D perhaps matches TRBD2 (6 bases). This CDR3 region has 14 residues. Germline V CDR1 and CDR2: SGHNT, YYREEE (reference sequence). The germline V and J ends were trimmed by 3 bases and 5 bases, with 14 bases remaining between them. The CDR3: CASSSDSGRETQYF. CDR3 nucleotides: TGTGCCAGCAGCTCCGATAGCGGTAGGGAGACCCAGTACTTC.

The chain recombines TRBV20-1 with TRBJ2-1; 13 positions match TRBD2. The junction had 7 bases not matched to a gene; V was cut back by 3 bases and J by 8 bases. Germline loops: CDR1 DFQATT, CDR2 SNEGSKA (reference sequence). The CDR3 covers 15 residues. The CDR3 DNA sequence: TGCAGTGCTAGTACCGGACTAGCGGGAGACCATGAGCAGTTCTTC. It is translated as CSASTGLAGDHEQFF.

CDR3 sequence (DNA): TGCGCCAGCAGCGCGTCGACCCAGGGACTAGCGGGAGGTTACGGGGAAAAAAACATTCAGTACTTC. It codes for CASSASTQGLAGGYGEKNIQYF. The chain joins TRBV4-1 to TRBJ2-4; 15 bases are shared with TRBD2. V lost 5 bases and J lost 4; bases outside the gene matches: 21. Germline V gives CDR1 MGHRA, CDR2 YSYEKL. This CDR3 has 22 residues.

This rearrangement joins TRBV7-2 to TRBJ2-1; 10 bases line up with TRBD2. Germline loops: CDR1 SGHTA, CDR2 FQGNSA. The CDR3 is made up of 17 amino acids. Trimming removed 8 bases from V and 4 bases from J; junction bases left unmatched: 14. The chain's CDR3 is CASRPPSGGGLYNEQFF. The CDR3 DNA is TGTGCCAGCCGCCCCCCTAGCGGGGGCGGACTATACAATGAGCAGTTCTTC.

The chain is built from TRBV5-1 and TRBJ2-1; 12 bases line up with TRBD2. V trimming: 2 bases; J trimming: 7 bases; junction bases outside the gene matches: 7. Germline loops: CDR1 SGHRS, CDR2 YFSETQ. CDR3 size: 16 residues. CDR3 bases: TGCGCCAGCAGCTTCGGTGCTAGCGGGAGGGCAAATGAGCAGTTCTTC. It translates to CASSFGASGRANEQFF.

The genes are TRBV11-2 and TRBJ2-3; 9 bases are a match to TRBD2. CDR1 is SGHAT, CDR2 FQNNGV, per germline. V lost 2 bases, J lost 7 bases, and 10 bases stayed unmatched. CDR3 length: 16 residues. DNA of the CDR3: TGTGCCAGCAGCTTAAGCGATGCGGGAGGGCCGAATACGCAGTATTTT. It specifies CASSLSDAGGPNTQYF.

The genes are TRBV19 and TRBJ2-3, with unresolved D. CDR1 is LNHDA and CDR2 is SQIVND in the germline V gene (reference sequence). The CDR3 spans 13 residues. The V end was cut by 1 base, the J end by 3 bases, with 5 bases between. The CDR3 nucleotides read TGTGCCAGTAGTATAGGGCAGACAGATACGCAGTATTTT. Residues: CASSIGQTDTQYF. Full variable domain (outside the CDR3, taken from reference TRBV19 and TRBJ2-3): DGGITQSPKYLFRKEGQNVTLSCEQNLNHDAMYWYRQDPGQGLRLIYYSQIVNDFQKGDIAEGYSVSREKKESFPLTVTSAQKNPTAFYLCASSIGQTDTQYFGPGTRLTVL.